These 5 T cell receptor beta chains originate from one sample sequenced in a study of cytotoxic CD8 clonotypes in ibrutinib-treated CLL. TCRdb's table, derived via immunoSEQ multiplex PCR, lists solely in-frame clones and lacks some. The data hold roughly 150,000 clones, with roughly 86% observed a single time. The sequencing used PBMCs, collected after 12 months of ibrutinib treatment. These receptors all stem from a human donor with chronic lymphocytic leukemia.

The chain uses TRBV18 and TRBJ1-2; D uncertain. Trimming removed 2 bases from V and 2 bases from J, with 6 bases in between. The CDR3 contains 13 residues. Germline V gene data show CDR1 as KGHSH and CDR2 as LQKENI. The CDR3 region is CASSPGENYGYTF. DNA of the CDR3: TGTGCCAGCTCACCAGGGGAAAACTATGGCTACACCTTC.

V usage is TRBV2 and J usage is TRBJ2-5; 9 nucleotides align to TRBD1. This CDR3 comprises 14 residues. Per the germline V gene, CDR1 is SNHLY and CDR2 is FYNNEI. CDR3 sequence: CAKQGANSQETQYF. The DNA for the CDR3 is TGTGCTAAACAGGGGGCGAACTCCCAAGAGACCCAGTACTTC.

The chain has TRBV11-1 and TRBJ2-2; D unclear. Germline V gene lookup returns CDR1 SGHAT and CDR2 FQDESV (reference sequence). This CDR3 spans 16 amino acids. Between the trimmed V and J ends, which lost 2 bases and 0 bases, there was a span of 10 bases. The CDR3 region is CASSLYTYSNTGELFF. The CDR3 region has the DNA TGTGCCAGCAGCTTATACACCTACTCGAACACCGGGGAGCTGTTTTTT.

The chain carries TRBV7-2 and TRBJ2-7, with TRBD1 as a possible D gene (6 bases). The CDR3 contains 13 residues. CDR1 and CDR2 (germline): SGHTA, FQGNSA. The ends were cut back, 2 bases at V and 5 bases at J, with 10 bases in the middle. CDR3 sequence reads: CASSLQGTHEQYF. In DNA, the CDR3 is TGTGCCAGCAGCTTACAGGGGACCCACGAGCAGTACTTC.

V is TRBV7-2 and J is TRBJ1-4; 9 bases align to TRBD1. This CDR3 is built from 15 residues. Losses at the gene ends were 2 bases for V and 3 bases for J; bases not matched to a gene: 1. The germline CDR1 and CDR2 sequences are SGHTA and FQGNSA. CDR3: CASSLRQGANEKLFF. The DNA for the CDR3 is TGTGCCAGCAGCTTACGACAGGGGGCTAATGAAAAACTGTTTTTT.